What follows are 32 T cell receptor beta chains derived from one specimen sequenced in a study of shared clonotypes between healthy human individuals. Clones were read by immunoSEQ multiplex PCR, and TCRdb kept only the in-frame ones, dropping some. Among hundreds of thousands of clones listed, approximately 95% were seen once. CD45RO-negative, CCR7-positively selected cells formed the naive CD8 fraction, excluding terminally differentiated effector memory CD45RA+ cells. Sequenced sample: naive CD8+ T cells sorted from blood. The receptors were sampled from a woman in her twenties or thirties in good health.

The chain links TRBV7-8 to TRBJ2-7; maybe TRBD2 (6 bases). In germline, CDR1 is SGHVS, CDR2 FQNEAQ. V was shortened by 5 bases and J by 0 bases, with 14 bases between the two germline ends. This CDR3 spans 15 amino acids. DNA of the CDR3: TGTGCCAGCAGCGTCCGGGACTGGGTCTCCTACGAGCAGTACTTC. It is translated as CASSVRDWVSYEQYF.

The CDR3 here is CATSRERGQSTGELFF. The CDR3 DNA reads as TGTGCCACCAGCAGAGAAAGGGGACAGTCCACCGGGGAGCTGTTTTTT. This chain connects TRBV15 to TRBJ2-2, with 7 bases matching TRBD1. This CDR3 has 16 residues. V lost 0 bases, J lost 4 bases, and 5 bases stayed unmatched. Germline loops: CDR1 LNHNV, CDR2 YYDKDF (reference sequence).

The chain uses TRBV7-3 and TRBJ1-5; D is uncertain. CDR3 size: 16 residues. CDR1 is SGHTA, CDR2 FQGTGA, per germline. Trimming removed 0 bases at V and 0 bases at J, with 9 bases between. The CDR3 sequence: CASSLTAVYSNQPQHF. DNA for the CDR3: TGTGCCAGCAGCTTAACGGCGGTCTATAGCAATCAGCCCCAGCATTTT.

CDR3 sequence: CASQKLAGIYEQYF. CDR3 DNA: TGTGCCAGCCAAAAACTAGCGGGAATCTACGAGCAGTACTTC. V and J are TRBV27 and TRBJ2-7; 10 bases align to TRBD2. CDR1 and CDR2 (germline): MNHEY, SMNVEV (reference sequence). The length of the CDR3 is 14 residues. The V and J ends lost 8 bases and 3 bases, in that order; junction bases with no gene match: 7.

This clone came up a few times. This rearrangement joins TRBV13 to TRBJ2-7, with D perhaps given as TRBD1 or TRBD2 (6 bases each). This CDR3 has 13 residues. V dropped 6 bases and J dropped 7 bases, with 16 bases sitting between them. Germline CDR1 reads PRHDT; CDR2 reads FYEKMQ (reference sequence). The DNA of the CDR3 is TGTGCCAGCAGTCGAGGAGGGGGAATTGAGCAGTACTTC. Translating it yields CASSRGGGIEQYF.

The genes are TRBV7-9 and TRBJ2-7; tentatively, D is TRBD2 (5 bases). This CDR3 spans 15 amino acids. Trimming pared 1 base from V and 2 bases from J, leaving 12 bases between. Germline lookup yields CDR1 SEHNR and CDR2 FQNEAQ (reference sequence). The CDR3 loop is CASSLVPSMAYEQYF. CDR3 coding DNA: TGTGCCAGCAGCTTAGTTCCTAGCATGGCCTACGAGCAGTACTTC. Full variable domain (rest looked up from reference TRBV7-9 and TRBJ2-7): DTGVSQNPRHKITKRGQNVTFRCDPISEHNRLYWYRQTLGQGPEFLTYFQNEAQLEKSRLLSDRFSAERPKGSFSTLEIQRTEQGDSAMYLCASSLVPSMAYEQYFGPGTRLTVT.

The chain couples TRBV19 to TRBJ1-2, with 11 positions matching TRBD1. This CDR3 is built from 17 residues. Germline V lookup: CDR1 LNHDA, CDR2 SQIVND (reference sequence). The J segment lost 3 bases and the V segment lost 3 bases, leaving 9 bases of the junction unmatched. CDR3 bases: TGTGCCAGTAGTATTCTCGGACAGGGGGCGGATGACTATGGCTACACCTTC. This codes for CASSILGQGADDYGYTF.

The chain has TRBV5-1 and TRBJ2-7; D unresolved. V lost 1 base to trimming and J lost 3 bases, with 8 bases between them. This CDR3 is built from 13 residues. Germline V gene sequence: CDR1 SGHRS, CDR2 YFSETQ. The CDR3 nucleotides read TGCGCCAGCAGCTTGACCACTGACTACGAGCAGTACTTC. It codes for CASSLTTDYEQYF.

This chain links TRBV6-1 with TRBJ2-1, with D hard to call. The CDR3 runs 13 residues. The V gene's germline CDR1 is MNHNS and CDR2 SASEGT. The V and J ends lost 11 bases and 7 bases respectively, with 18 bases between them. The CDR3 loop is CAAGFGVGNEQFF. The CDR3 DNA reads TGTGCCGCCGGCTTTGGGGTCGGGAATGAGCAGTTCTTC.

The chain uses TRBV7-9 and TRBJ2-3; 15 bases match TRBD2. Germline assignment: CDR1 SEHNR and CDR2 FQNEAQ (reference sequence). This CDR3 contains 19 residues. V lost 4 bases and J lost 0; bases outside the gene matches: 8. Here the CDR3 reads CASSSPGLAGGASTDTQYF. CDR3 DNA sequence: TGTGCCAGCAGCTCCCCGGGACTAGCGGGAGGTGCTAGCACAGATACGCAGTATTTT.

The chain employs TRBV28 and TRBJ2-1; 9 positions agree with TRBD2. The CDR3 consists of 14 residues. The germline gives CDR1 MDHEN, CDR2 SYDVKM. With V trimmed by 6 bases and J by 8 bases, 8 bases remained unmatched. Written as DNA, the CDR3 is TGTGCCAGCAGGAACTTAGCGGGAGTCTATGAGCAGTTCTTC. Translated: CASRNLAGVYEQFF.

The rearrangement uses TRBV5-1 and TRBJ2-7, with D possibly TRBD1 on 6 matching bases. This CDR3 has 14 residues. The germline gives CDR1 SGHRS, CDR2 YFSETQ. Trimming took off 8 bases at V and 1 base at J, with 16 bases between the two ends. CDR3 coding DNA: TGCGCCAGTACTTGGACAGATGGGTCCTACGAGCAGTACTTC. Protein sequence: CASTWTDGSYEQYF.

This chain connects TRBV19 to TRBJ2-7; the match to TRBD1 covers 7 bases. V trimming: 5 bases; J trimming: 7 bases; junction bases outside the gene matches: 11. The CDR3 is 14 residues long. Germline V gene data show CDR1 as LNHDA and CDR2 as SQIVND (reference sequence). CDR3 nucleotides: TGTGCCAGTAGTGCTAACCGGGACAGTCGGGAGCAGTACTTC. It is translated as CASSANRDSREQYF.

The chain links TRBV7-9 to TRBJ2-5; perhaps TRBD2 as D (6 bases). Looked up from germline, CDR1 is SEHNR and CDR2 is FQNEAQ (reference sequence). CDR3 size: 19 residues. The V gene lost 1 base and the J gene lost 1 base, with 22 bases spanning the gap. CDR3 sequence reads: CASSLVERDFPIVQETQYF. CDR3 coding DNA: TGTGCCAGCAGCTTAGTAGAACGGGACTTCCCCATCGTCCAAGAGACCCAGTACTTC.

The gene calls are TRBV6-6 and TRBJ1-1; D is unclear. The CDR3 runs 12 residues. The germline V gene has CDR1 MNHNY and CDR2 SVGAGI (reference sequence). V was clipped by 8 bases and J by 1 base, with 8 bases between them. CDR3 residues: CASWGGNTEAFF. For the CDR3, the DNA is TGTGCCAGCTGGGGAGGGAACACTGAAGCTTTCTTT.

This clone was seen just once. This chain links TRBV10-2 with TRBJ2-3, with 7 positions matching TRBD1. The CDR3 is 16 amino acids. Germline trimming cut 1 base from V and 2 bases from J; bases unmatched to any gene: 6. Germline V gene lookup returns CDR1 WSHSY and CDR2 SAAADI. The CDR3 region has the DNA TGCGCCAGCAGTGAGTGGACAGGCGAGTTCACAGATACGCAGTATTTT. Translation gives CASSEWTGEFTDTQYF.

The genes are TRBV19 and TRBJ1-1; D ambiguous. The CDR3 spans 12 residues. The germline gives CDR1 LNHDA, CDR2 SQIVND (reference sequence). Trimming left V 5 bases short and J 0 bases short, with 4 bases between. In nucleotides, the CDR3 is TGTGCCAGTAGTTTAGTGAACACTGAAGCTTTCTTT. As protein: CASSLVNTEAFF.

V is TRBV11-2 and J is TRBJ2-7, with D perhaps given as TRBD1 or TRBD2 (6 bases each). Germline-derived CDR1 and CDR2 are SGHAT and FQNNGV. Trimming shortened V by 4 bases and J by 2 bases, and 21 bases separated the two germline ends. CDR3 size: 17 residues. CDR3 sequence reads: CASSSPQLRDTTYEQYF. The CDR3 DNA is TGTGCCAGCAGCTCCCCCCAGCTGCGGGACACCACCTACGAGCAGTACTTC.

The V and J genes are TRBV19 and TRBJ1-2; D remains unclear. The CDR3 runs to 13 residues. V lost 2 bases, J lost 4 bases, and 8 bases lay in between. Germline lookup yields CDR1 LNHDA and CDR2 SQIVND (reference sequence). DNA for the CDR3: TGTGCCAGTAGTATAACAGAGACCTATGGCTACACCTTC. Its protein is CASSITETYGYTF.

The rearrangement links TRBV28 to TRBJ2-4; the D gene is possibly TRBD1 (6 bases). The CDR3 is 12 amino acids. The germline V and J ends were trimmed by 4 bases and 7 bases, with 8 bases remaining between them. Germline V gene sequence: CDR1 MDHEN, CDR2 SYDVKM. CDR3 sequence reads: CASSSTGNIQYF. The CDR3 DNA reads as TGTGCCAGCAGTTCAACAGGGAACATTCAGTACTTC.

The V call is TRBV7-2, the J call TRBJ2-3; D gene ambiguous. The length of the CDR3 is 15 residues. V lost 3 bases, J lost 0 bases, and 10 bases lay in between. Per germline, CDR1 SGHTA and CDR2 FQGNSA. DNA for the CDR3: TGTGCCAGCAGCTTCACCCCGAAAAGCACAGATACGCAGTATTTT. Encoded protein: CASSFTPKSTDTQYF.

The chain is built from TRBV6-5 and TRBJ1-2, with unresolved D. This CDR3 contains 13 residues. The V end lost 7 bases, the J end lost 3 bases, and 12 bases lay between the germline ends. Germline V gives CDR1 MNHEY, CDR2 SVGAGI. The CDR3 here is CASTRGWDYGYTF. The CDR3 DNA reads TGTGCCAGCACCCGAGGGTGGGACTATGGCTACACCTTC.

V usage is TRBV27 and J usage is TRBJ2-1; D not resolved. V gave up 5 bases and J gave up 3 bases, with 14 bases separating them. The CDR3 runs to 15 residues. Germline V lookup: CDR1 MNHEY, CDR2 SMNVEV (reference sequence). The CDR3 bases are TGTGCCAGCAGTCCCCTTGCGCCGAGCTACAATGAGCAGTTCTTC. This translates into CASSPLAPSYNEQFF.

J is TRBJ1-4 and V is TRBV27; D is unresolved. V lost 6 bases, J lost 2 bases, and 10 bases lay in between. Germline lookup yields CDR1 MNHEY and CDR2 SMNVEV (reference sequence). This CDR3 has 14 residues. CDR3 protein: CASRSLATNEKLFF. DNA of the CDR3: TGTGCCAGCAGGTCCCTGGCTACTAATGAAAAACTGTTTTTT.

This chain uses TRBV19 with TRBJ1-5, with D possibly being TRBD1 (5 bases). Trimming stripped 3 bases from V and 5 bases from J, with 11 bases between. The CDR3 length is 14 residues. Germline-derived CDR1 and CDR2 are LNHDA and SQIVND (reference sequence). The CDR3 here is CASSMGDPYQPQHF. The CDR3 DNA is TGTGCCAGTAGTATGGGGGACCCTTATCAGCCCCAGCATTTT.

The chain is built from TRBV4-1 and TRBJ2-1, with 13 bases identical to TRBD2. This CDR3 spans 16 amino acids. Germline lookup yields CDR1 MGHRA and CDR2 YSYEKL. Trimming at V came to 2 bases and at J to 8 bases, leaving 6 bases not matched to a gene. This chain's CDR3 is CASSQSGLAGVYEQFF. Here the CDR3 DNA reads TGCGCCAGCAGCCAATCCGGACTAGCGGGAGTATATGAGCAGTTCTTC.

This sequence joins TRBV27 and TRBJ2-1, with a weak D call TRBD1 (6 bases). Trimming cost V 0 bases and J 9 bases, with 18 bases left between them. The CDR3 has 16 residues. The germline gives CDR1 MNHEY, CDR2 SMNVEV (reference sequence). CDR3 region: CASSLSGTPGAGEQFF. For the CDR3, the DNA is TGTGCCAGCAGTTTATCGGGGACACCCGGGGCGGGTGAGCAGTTCTTC.

This chain connects TRBV13 to TRBJ2-1; either TRBD1 or TRBD2 may supply D (6 bases each). Trimming left V 0 bases short and J 0 bases short, with 12 bases between. Germline-derived CDR1 and CDR2 are PRHDT and FYEKMQ (reference sequence). This CDR3 contains 17 residues. The CDR3: CASSLGIGGSSYNEQFF. The CDR3 region has the DNA TGTGCCAGCAGCTTAGGCATAGGGGGGAGCTCCTACAATGAGCAGTTCTTC.

A word on this clone: Other DNA sequences in this specimen translate into the identical CDR3. This chain joins TRBV5-4 and TRBJ2-7; TRBD1 is a possible D gene (5 bases). Trimming pared 4 bases from V and 3 bases from J, leaving 8 bases between. The CDR3 totals 12 residues. CDR1 is SGHNT and CDR2 is YYREEE in the germline V gene (reference sequence). CDR3 sequence: CASSGTGYEQYF. The CDR3 region has the DNA TGTGCCAGCAGCGGAACAGGCTACGAGCAGTACTTC.

The chain joins TRBV6-5 to TRBJ2-1; D is unresolved. There are 14 residues in the CDR3. V lost 3 bases and J 10 bases, leaving 16 bases between the germline ends. From germline, CDR1 is MNHEY and CDR2 SVGAGI. The CDR3 reads CASSYSVTIAEQFF. CDR3 nucleotide sequence: TGTGCCAGCAGTTATTCGGTCACTATAGCAGAGCAGTTCTTC.

This clone was seen a single time. This chain joins TRBV10-3 and TRBJ1-2; 9 bases line up with TRBD1. The CDR3 loop spans 13 amino acids. Germline CDR1 and CDR2: ENHRY and SYGVKD. V was pared by 7 bases and J by 3 bases, with 3 bases of the junction left unmatched. This CDR3 reads CAIMGQGDYGYTF. The CDR3 DNA is TGTGCCATCATGGGACAGGGTGACTATGGCTACACCTTC.

The rearrangement links TRBV28 to TRBJ2-2; D is unclear. CDR1 is MDHEN and CDR2 is SYDVKM in the germline V gene. Trimming removed 5 bases from V and 6 bases from J, with 7 bases in between. This CDR3 contains 12 residues. The CDR3 DNA is TGTGCCAGCAGTCACAGTGCCGGGGAGCTGTTTTTT. It codes for CASSHSAGELFF.